This T cell receptor beta chain emerged from a study of T cell responses to AZD1222 COVID-19 vaccine. Findings of the study overall: Every sample of the repertoires postdated the peak T cell response. Most donors were white British, females outnumbered males, and clonal diversity was possibly underestimated. Nearly half of spike-specific TCRs reportedly target unmutated variant regions. Elevations in Spike-specific TCR breadth and depth followed administration of two AZD1222 doses.

Note on this clone: Antigen unknown.

Trimming shortened V by 5 bases and J by 10 bases, and 21 bases separated the two germline ends. This CDR3 has 16 residues. Germline V lookup: CDR1 LNHDA, CDR2 SQIVND (reference sequence). TCRdb's table, derived via immunoSEQ multiplex PCR, lists solely in-frame clones and lacks some. The sample has roughly 76,000 clones, 70% to 90% seen once. V is TRBV19 and J is TRBJ1-6, with a weak D call TRBD1 (5 bases). The sequencing here drew on peripheral blood, taken on day 0 of AZD1222 vaccination. This clonotype originated in an adult in good health. The CDR3 DNA reads as TGTGCCAGTAGTTCCGAGGGGCCCCGTGTCGGCTCACCCCTCCACTTT. It codes for CASSSEGPRVGSPLHF.